This T cell receptor beta chain was captured in a study of blood T cell repertoires in COVID-19. The CDR3 runs 16 residues. The V gene's germline CDR1 is SNHLY and CDR2 FYNNEI. V was clipped by 3 bases and J by 1 base; unmatched bases: 7. Living in 24 US areas, the participants were between roughly 18 and 90 years of age. Assignment of participants to cohorts was predicated upon participant-reported clinical history. The assay was immunoSEQ multiplex PCR, and TCRdb's table has in-frame clones only and misses some. The sample consists of 250,000 to 300,000 clones, around 80% of them appearing once. The receptor was derived from a man aged 25 to 40 with acute COVID-19. Material for sequencing was PBMCs or T cells enriched from blood (not recorded which). The gene calls are TRBV2 and TRBJ2-5, with 8 positions matching TRBD2. The CDR3 reads CASSDWKREIQETQYF. In DNA, the CDR3 is TGTGCCAGCAGTGATTGGAAGCGGGAGATCCAAGAGACCCAGTACTTC.